A selection of T cell receptor beta chains follows, all from one sample in a study of blood T cell repertoires in COVID-19. Only in-frame clones appear in the TCRdb table, and some are missing; sequencing was by immunoSEQ multiplex PCR. The repertoire consists of around 40,000 clones, with roughly 79% occurring once and the leading ten covering about 33%. The sample was peripheral blood. These TCRs come from a woman aged 80 or over with acute or convalescent COVID-19. Both conserved end residues are part of each CDR3. A D gene is named only where the DNA matches it firmly. Part of the rows lack a size; the others show once, few, many or a class for expanded clones.

d_call	v_call	clone_size	j_call	cdr3_nt	cdr3_aa
-	TRBV9	-	TRBJ1-6	TGTGCCAGCAGCGCCCGCGGACAGAATTCACCCCTCCACTTT	CASSARGQNSPLHF
TRBD1	TRBV10-2	-	TRBJ1-1	TGCGCCAGCAGGGGGACAGGCCCGGGCGCTGAAGCTTTCTTT	CASRGTGPGAEAFF
-	TRBV18	-	TRBJ1-2	TGTGCCAGCTCACCGACAGGATATACTAACTATGGCTACACCTTC	CASSPTGYTNYGYTF
-	TRBV30	-	TRBJ1-1	TGTGCCTGGAGCAGGACAGTGAACACTGAAGCTTTCTTT	CAWSRTVNTEAFF
-	TRBV25-1	-	TRBJ1-5	TGTGCCAGCAGTGACGCACAGGGAAGCAATCAGCCCCAGCATTTT	CASSDAQGSNQPQHF
TRBD1	TRBV29-1	-	TRBJ1-2	TGCAGCGTCCAGGGGGACTATGGCTACACCTTC	CSVQGDYGYTF
-	TRBV11-2	-	TRBJ1-3	TGTGCCAGCAGCGCCAGGACACTTTATGGAAACACCATATATTTT	CASSARTLYGNTIYF
TRBD1	TRBV29-1	-	TRBJ1-3	TGCAGCGGCGGACAGGGCCCTGGAAACACCATATATTTT	CSGGQGPGNTIYF
TRBD1	TRBV3-1/TRBV3-2	-	TRBJ2-7	TGTGCCAGCAGCCTAAAAACAGGGGGTTATACCTACGAGCAGTACTTC	CASSLKTGGYTYEQYF
-	TRBV5-8	-	TRBJ2-7	TGTGCCAGCAGCTTGGCCGGCGAGCAGTACTTC	CASSLAGEQYF
TRBD2	TRBV12-5	-	TRBJ2-7	TGTGCTAGTGGTACGCTAACCGTGCGGGAGGGCCACGAGCAGTACTTC	CASGTLTVREGHEQYF
-	TRBV11-2	-	TRBJ1-1	TGTGCCAGCAGCGTCAGGGGTTGGAACACTGAAGCTTTCTTT	CASSVRGWNTEAFF
-	TRBV7-2	-	TRBJ1-1	TGTGCCAGCAGCTTGGCAGGATACACTGAAGCTTTCTTT	CASSLAGYTEAFF
-	TRBV5-1	-	TRBJ2-7	TGCGCCAGCAGCTTAGGTGGAGGGATTTCCTACGAGCAGTACTTC	CASSLGGGISYEQYF
TRBD2	TRBV11-2	once	TRBJ2-3	TGTGCCAGCAGCCTCCTGGGGGCGGGAGGGCCGACAGATACGCAGTATTTT	CASSLLGAGGPTDTQYF
-	TRBV5-1	-	TRBJ1-5	TGCGCCAGCAGCTTGACGGGACTGGATCAGCCCCAGCATTTT	CASSLTGLDQPQHF
TRBD1	TRBV5-1	few	TRBJ1-4	TGCGCCAGCAGCTTGGGGACAGGATATAATGAAAAACTGTTTTTT	CASSLGTGYNEKLFF
-	TRBV20-1	-	TRBJ2-1	TGCAGTGCTGGTGCCCTCAATGAGCAGTTCTTC	CSAGALNEQFF
-	TRBV15	-	TRBJ2-1	TGTGCCACCAGCAGTTCCCAGGGATATGAGCAGTTCTTC	CATSSSQGYEQFF
-	TRBV7-9	once	TRBJ2-1	TGTGCCAGCAGCTTCCAAAGGGGGAGGGCCGACAATGAGCAGTTCTTC	CASSFQRGRADNEQFF
TRBD1	TRBV19	-	TRBJ1-5	TGTGCCAGTAGTATCTATGGACAGGGACACAATCAGCCCCAGCATTTT	CASSIYGQGHNQPQHF
TRBD1	TRBV6-2/TRBV6-3	-	TRBJ2-3	TGTGCCAGCAGTTGGGGACAGTCCACAGATACGCAGTATTTT	CASSWGQSTDTQYF
TRBD1	TRBV7-6	-	TRBJ1-2	TGTGCCAGCAGCTTAGGGAGGACAGGATTTAACTATGGCTACACCTTC	CASSLGRTGFNYGYTF
-	TRBV27	-	TRBJ1-2	TGTGCCAGCAGTTTATGGGGAAGGGAGGGCTACACCTTC	CASSLWGREGYTF
-	TRBV10-2	few	TRBJ2-7	TGCGCCAGCAGTGAGCCCCCAACCTACGAGCAGTACTTC	CASSEPPTYEQYF
-	TRBV27	-	TRBJ2-3	TGTGCCAGCAGAATGCGCTACCGGGGCACAGATACGCAGTATTTT	CASRMRYRGTDTQYF
-	TRBV29-1	-	TRBJ2-7	TGCAGCGTTGGGCCCGAGGCCGCCGAGCAGTACTTC	CSVGPEAAEQYF
-	TRBV5-1	few	TRBJ1-2	TGCGCCAGCAGCCGAACACAACCTAACTATGGCTACACCTTC	CASSRTQPNYGYTF
TRBD1	TRBV5-6	-	TRBJ1-5	TGTGCCAGCAGTGCCGGGACAGGGTTCAATCAGCCCCAGCATTTT	CASSAGTGFNQPQHF
-	TRBV6-1	-	TRBJ1-1	TGTGCCAGCAGTGAAGGGGGGACAAACACTGAAGCTTTCTTT	CASSEGGTNTEAFF
-	TRBV21-1	-	TRBJ2-3	TGTGCCAGCAGCAAATGCCACTACTCTTTCACAGATACGCAGTATTTT	CASSKCHYSFTDTQYF
TRBD1	TRBV7-2	-	TRBJ1-5	TGTGCCAGCAGCCTAGACAGGGGTCCCAATCAGCCCCAGCATTTT	CASSLDRGPNQPQHF
-	TRBV29-1	-	TRBJ1-1	TGCAGCGTTGAAATCGGGATGAACACTGAAGCTTTCTTT	CSVEIGMNTEAFF
-	TRBV18	-	TRBJ1-5	TGTGCCAGCTCACCAAGGGGTCCCGTGGGGAATCAGCCCCAGCATTTT	CASSPRGPVGNQPQHF
TRBD2	TRBV19	-	TRBJ2-3	TGTGCCAGTAGTAAGTCTCGTAGCGGGGACACAGATACGCAGTATTTT	CASSKSRSGDTDTQYF
TRBD1	TRBV7-9	-	TRBJ1-1	TGTGCCAGCAGCTTAAGGGACAGTGAAATTTTCTTT	CASSLRDSEIFF
-	TRBV5-4	-	TRBJ1-3	TGTGCCAGCAGCCCCCCGTGGGCCTCAAACACCATATATTTT	CASSPPWASNTIYF
-	TRBV18	-	TRBJ1-2	TGTGCCAGCTCACCGGAGCAGTTCCTTTACTATGGCTACACCTTC	CASSPEQFLYYGYTF
-	TRBV30	-	TRBJ1-6	TGTGCCTGGGGTCAAACCGCGGGACCTAATTCACCCCTCCACTTT	CAWGQTAGPNSPLHF
-	TRBV29-1	-	TRBJ1-2	TGCAGCGTTGATGGGGCCTACACCTTC	CSVDGAYTF
TRBD2	TRBV27	-	TRBJ2-1	TGTGCCAGCAGTTTTTGGGGGGGGTACAATGAGCAGTTCTTC	CASSFWGGYNEQFF
TRBD2	TRBV6-6	-	TRBJ2-1	TGTGCCAGCAGCTCTGGGCTAGCGGGATTCAGTGAGCAGTTCTTC	CASSSGLAGFSEQFF
TRBD1	TRBV2	-	TRBJ2-5	TGTGCCAGCAGAGTGGACAGGGGGCGCCCAGAGACCCAGTACTTC	CASRVDRGRPETQYF
-	TRBV28	-	TRBJ1-2	TGTGCCAGCAGTTTCTCTCGACAGGTTGAATATGGCTACACCTTC	CASSFSRQVEYGYTF
-	TRBV7-9	-	TRBJ2-7	TGTGCCAGCAGCCCCGGGACCTACGAGCAGTACTTC	CASSPGTYEQYF
TRBD1	TRBV7-8	once	TRBJ1-2	TGTGCCAGCAGCTTAGTAGGGCAGGGGGCGGCTGGCTACACCTTC	CASSLVGQGAAGYTF
TRBD1	TRBV7-9	-	TRBJ2-2	TGTGCCAGCAGCACAACCAGGGGGAGCACCGGGGAGCTGTTTTTT	CASSTTRGSTGELFF
-	TRBV5-1	-	TRBJ2-2	TGCGCCAGCAGCTTGGAGGCGAGGCGGGAGCTGTTTTTT	CASSLEARRELFF
-	TRBV7-9	-	TRBJ1-2	TGTGCCAGCAGCTTTGTTTTGGGGCTTGGGGGCTACACCTTC	CASSFVLGLGGYTF
-	TRBV11-2	-	TRBJ2-5	TGTGCCAGCAGCTCGTTAGCGCAGTCGTACCAAGAGACCCAGTACTTC	CASSSLAQSYQETQYF
-	TRBV5-6	many	TRBJ1-2	TGTGCCAGCAGCTTGGTTGCAGGGCGGACCTATGGCTACACCTTC	CASSLVAGRTYGYTF
-	TRBV7-2	few	TRBJ2-2	TGTGCCAGCAGCTTAGTGGGGGCGGACGGGGAGCTGTTTTTT	CASSLVGADGELFF
-	TRBV15	-	TRBJ2-7	TGTGCCACCAGCAGAGATAGAGGCGGAGGCTCCTACGAGCAGTACTTC	CATSRDRGGGSYEQYF
TRBD1	TRBV28	-	TRBJ1-3	TGTGCCAGCAGCCCGTCCGGGACAGCAGGAAACACCATATATTTT	CASSPSGTAGNTIYF
-	TRBV4-3	-	TRBJ2-3	TGCGCCAGCAGCCCATCCCTCTCCCTACCTAGATCGCCGGTACTAGATACGCAGTATTTT	CASSPSLSLPRSPVLDTQYF